Listed below are T cell receptor beta chains from one sample, sequenced in a study of siplizumab effects on memory and regulatory T cells. The assay was immunoSEQ multiplex PCR, and TCRdb's table has in-frame clones only and misses some. This table holds roughly 97,000 clones, 93% found once. Sequenced material: Tregs sorted from blood. These receptors came from a human donor in good health. Both conserved end residues are part of each CDR3. The order of the fields is V gene, J gene, clone size, D gene, CDR3 protein, CDR3 DNA. A D gene is named only where the DNA matches it firmly. Some rows have no size entry. The others give once, few or many, or a class for an expanded clone.

>TRBV9|TRBJ2-1|NA|NA
CASSGGVSSYNEQFF
TGTGCCAGCAGCGGAGGGGTATCCTCCTACAATGAGCAGTTCTTC
>TRBV19|TRBJ2-3|NA|NA
CASSVEGGDTQYF
TGTGCCAGTAGCGTTGAGGGTGGAGATACGCAGTATTTT
>TRBV5-1|TRBJ2-5|once|TRBD2
CASSVSGRVSWQETQYF
TGCGCCAGCAGCGTTAGCGGGAGAGTTAGTTGGCAAGAGACCCAGTACTTC
>TRBV15|TRBJ2-1|NA|NA
CATSTSPGRPRNEQFF
TGTGCCACCAGCACTTCCCCGGGTCGCCCTAGGAATGAGCAGTTCTTC
>TRBV4-1|TRBJ2-7|NA|NA
CASSQNLAPYEQYF
TGCGCCAGCAGCCAAAATCTCGCCCCATACGAGCAGTACTTC
>TRBV9|TRBJ1-2|NA|TRBD1
CASSVLDRGSGYTF
TGTGCCAGCAGCGTCCTGGACAGGGGGTCTGGCTACACCTTC
>TRBV15|TRBJ1-5|NA|NA
CATSWGSQPQHF
TGTGCCACCAGCTGGGGATCTCAGCCCCAGCATTTT
>TRBV6-1|TRBJ1-2|NA|NA
CASSGIGRGDYGYTF
TGTGCCAGCAGTGGGATCGGGAGGGGCGACTATGGCTACACCTTC
>TRBV7-9|TRBJ1-2|NA|NA
CASSFIDRTYGYTF
TGTGCCAGCAGCTTCATCGACAGGACGTATGGCTACACCTTC
>TRBV7-3|TRBJ2-1|NA|TRBD2
CASSLGPGTKFF
TGTGCCAGCAGCTTAGGCCCAGGGACTAAATTCTTC
>TRBV6-5|TRBJ2-1|NA|TRBD1
CASSYYRGLGQQFF
TGTGCCAGCAGTTATTACAGGGGGCTCGGTCAACAGTTCTTC
>TRBV11-2|TRBJ2-3|NA|NA
CAGGVSPGSTDTQYF
TGTGCCGGTGGGGTAAGCCCGGGGAGCACAGATACGCAGTATTTT
>TRBV6-8|TRBJ1-5|few|TRBD1
CASSYRDRVSNQPQHF
TGTGCCAGCAGTTACCGGGACAGGGTTTCCAATCAGCCCCAGCATTTT
>TRBV19|TRBJ1-2|NA|NA
CASSWDTSNYGYTF
TGTGCCAGTTCCTGGGACACCTCTAACTATGGCTACACCTTC
>TRBV7-9|TRBJ1-4|NA|TRBD1
CASSFWTGVNEKLFF
TGTGCCAGCAGCTTCTGGACAGGGGTTAATGAAAAACTGTTTTTT
>TRBV5-5|TRBJ1-1|NA|NA
CASSLDGLQIGYDEAFF
TGTGCCAGCAGCTTGGATGGGCTTCAAATCGGGTATGATGAAGCTTTCTTT
>TRBV5-1|TRBJ2-6|NA|NA
CASSLSEANVLTF
TGCGCCAGCAGCTTGTCTGAGGCCAACGTCCTGACTTTC
>TRBV9|TRBJ1-3|NA|NA
CASSGRSSGNTIYF
TGTGCCAGCAGCGGGAGAAGCTCTGGAAACACCATATATTTT
>TRBV6-1|TRBJ2-1|NA|NA
CASHRDSIYNEQFF
TGTGCCAGCCATCGGGACTCTATATACAATGAGCAGTTCTTC
>TRBV18|TRBJ1-2|NA|NA
CASSRGADGYTF
TGTGCCAGCTCGCGGGGCGCGGACGGCTACACCTTC
>TRBV4-1|TRBJ2-2|NA|TRBD1
CASSQSQGALAGELFF
TGCGCCAGCAGCCAATCCCAGGGGGCGTTAGCCGGGGAGCTGTTTTTT
>TRBV12-2|TRBJ2-3|NA|NA
CASRFGVAVGWAGTDTQYF
TGTGCAAGTCGCTTTGGAGTAGCGGTTGGTTGGGCCGGGACAGATACGCAGTATTTT
>TRBV5-1|TRBJ2-4|NA|NA
CASSLVGVAKNIQYF
TGCGCCAGCAGCTTGGTAGGGGTAGCCAAAAACATTCAGTACTTC
>TRBV6-5|TRBJ2-1|NA|TRBD2
CASSAGTSGYNEQFF
TGTGCCAGCAGCGCCGGGACTAGCGGTTACAATGAGCAGTTCTTC
>TRBV18|TRBJ2-2|NA|NA
CASSPGQTGELFF
TGTGCCAGCTCACCAGGGCAAACCGGGGAGCTGTTTTTT
>TRBV15|TRBJ2-7|NA|TRBD1
CATSRDRGFGYEQYF
TGTGCCACCAGCAGAGACAGGGGGTTCGGCTACGAGCAGTACTTC
>TRBV30|TRBJ2-7|NA|NA
CAWDHGTGYEQYF
TGTGCCTGGGATCACGGGACGGGGTACGAGCAGTACTTC
>TRBV5-1|TRBJ2-7|NA|NA
CASSPGGATYEQYF
TGCGCCAGCAGCCCTGGCGGGGCCACCTACGAGCAGTACTTC
>TRBV19|TRBJ2-1|NA|NA
CASSIAGNSYNEQFF
TGTGCCAGTAGTATAGCGGGCAACTCCTACAATGAGCAGTTCTTC
>TRBV5-1|TRBJ2-1|NA|NA
CASSSSLAAWGNEQFF
TGCGCCAGCAGCTCCTCACTGGCGGCGTGGGGCAATGAGCAGTTCTTC
>TRBV9|TRBJ2-3|NA|TRBD1
CASAGQGGDTQYF
TGTGCCAGCGCAGGACAGGGTGGTGATACGCAGTATTTT
>TRBV5-1|TRBJ1-6|few|NA
CASSLGQANSPLHF
TGCGCCAGCAGCTTGGGCCAGGCCAATTCACCCCTCCACTTT
>TRBV28|TRBJ1-2|NA|NA
CASKTANYGYTF
TGTGCCAGCAAAACCGCAAACTATGGCTACACCTTC
>TRBV7-9|TRBJ1-2|NA|NA
CASSSSLQGRSYGYTF
TGTGCCAGCAGCTCTTCTCTCCAGGGCAGGAGCTATGGCTACACCTTC
>TRBV6-5|TRBJ2-2|NA|NA
CASSYSRGNTGELFF
TGTGCCAGCAGTTACTCTCGGGGGAACACCGGGGAGCTGTTTTTT
>TRBV9|TRBJ2-7|NA|TRBD1
CASSGAGTVEQYF
TGTGCCAGCAGCGGGGCCGGGACAGTCGAGCAGTACTTC
>TRBV19|TRBJ1-1|NA|NA
CASSIFVGTEAFF
TGTGCCAGTAGTATTTTCGTCGGCACTGAAGCTTTCTTT